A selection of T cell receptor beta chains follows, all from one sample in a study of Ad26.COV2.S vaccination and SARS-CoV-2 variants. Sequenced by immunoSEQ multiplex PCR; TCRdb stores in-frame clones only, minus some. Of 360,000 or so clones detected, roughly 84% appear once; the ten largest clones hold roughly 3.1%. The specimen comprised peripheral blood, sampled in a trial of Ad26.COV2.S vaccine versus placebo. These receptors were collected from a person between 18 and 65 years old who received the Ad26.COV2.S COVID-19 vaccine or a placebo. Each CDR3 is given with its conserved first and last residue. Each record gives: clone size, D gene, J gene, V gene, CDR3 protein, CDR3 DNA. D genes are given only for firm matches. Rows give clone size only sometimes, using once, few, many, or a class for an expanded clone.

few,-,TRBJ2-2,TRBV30,CAWTDFTGSMIPGELFF,TGTGCCTGGACCGACTTCACAGGGTCTATGATCCCCGGGGAGCTGTTTTTT
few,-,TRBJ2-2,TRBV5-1,CASSLVGGELFF,TGCGCCAGCAGCTTGGTTGGCGGGGAGCTGTTTTTT
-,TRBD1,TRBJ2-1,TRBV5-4,CASRSYRQGVYNEQFF,TGTGCCAGCAGATCGTACCGACAGGGTGTCTACAATGAGCAGTTCTTC
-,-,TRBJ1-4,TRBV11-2,CASSLLRGGTNEKLFF,TGTGCCAGCAGCTTACTCCGGGGGGGGACTAATGAAAAACTGTTTTTT
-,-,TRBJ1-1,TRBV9,CASSPNPYDTEAFF,TGTGCCAGCAGCCCTAACCCGTACGACACTGAAGCTTTCTTT
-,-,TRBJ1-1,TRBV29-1,CSVEWGTEAFF,TGCAGCGTTGAATGGGGAACTGAAGCTTTCTTT
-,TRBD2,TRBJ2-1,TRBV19,CASRPRGLAGPSSYNEQFF,TGTGCCAGTAGACCCCGGGGACTAGCGGGGCCCTCATCCTACAATGAGCAGTTCTTC
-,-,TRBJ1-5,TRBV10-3,CAITPVENQPQHF,TGTGCCATCACCCCAGTCGAAAATCAGCCCCAGCATTTT
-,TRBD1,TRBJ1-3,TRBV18,CASSPQTGGGNTIYF,TGTGCCAGCTCACCACAGACAGGGGGTGGAAACACCATATATTTT
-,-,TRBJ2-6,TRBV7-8,CASRTGANVLTF,TGTGCCAGCCGAACTGGGGCCAACGTCCTGACTTTC
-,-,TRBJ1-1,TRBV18,CASSLRDNSGAFF,TGTGCCAGCTCACTACGGGACAACTCGGGGGCTTTCTTT
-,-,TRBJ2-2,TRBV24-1,CATSDMTGTLSTGELFF,TGTGCCACCAGTGACATGACCGGGACGCTGAGCACCGGGGAGCTGTTTTTT
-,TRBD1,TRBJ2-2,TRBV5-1,CASSPDRSTGELFF,TGCGCCAGCAGCCCGGACAGGTCCACCGGGGAGCTGTTTTTT
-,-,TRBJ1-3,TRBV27,CASSLRRVPGNTIYF,TGTGCCAGCAGCCTCCGCAGGGTTCCTGGAAACACCATATATTTT
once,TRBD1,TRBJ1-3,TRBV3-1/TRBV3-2,CASSEDRGNTIYF,TGTGCCAGCAGCGAAGACAGGGGCAATACCATATATTTT
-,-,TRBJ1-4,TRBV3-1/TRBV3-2,CASSLGGAGRGPKLFF,TGTGCCAGCAGCCTCGGAGGGGCGGGACGAGGGCCAAAACTGTTTTTT
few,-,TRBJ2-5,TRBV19,CASSASPVTQETQYF,TGTGCCAGTAGTGCTTCTCCGGTTACTCAGGAGACCCAGTACTTC
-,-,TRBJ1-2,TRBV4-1,CASSLSRDGRSYGYTF,TGCGCCAGCAGCCTTTCCCGGGACGGGCGATCCTATGGCTACACCTTC
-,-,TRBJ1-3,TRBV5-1,CASTSSSGNTIYF,TGCGCCAGCACCTCTAGCTCTGGAAACACCATATATTTT
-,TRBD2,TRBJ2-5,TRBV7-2,CASSERLAGQETQYF,TGTGCCAGCAGCGAACGACTAGCGGGTCAAGAGACCCAGTACTTC
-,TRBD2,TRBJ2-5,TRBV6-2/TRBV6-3,CASSSSPSVRGGRETQYF,TGTGCCAGCAGTTCGTCCCCAAGTGTGCGGGGGGGCAGAGAGACCCAGTACTTC
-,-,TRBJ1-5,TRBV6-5,CASTGYSNQPQHF,TGTGCCAGCACAGGGTACAGCAATCAGCCCCAGCATTTT
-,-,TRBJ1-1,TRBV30,CAWKEYRNTEAFF,TGTGCCTGGAAAGAGTACCGGAACACTGAAGCTTTCTTT
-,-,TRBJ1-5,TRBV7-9,CASSGSANQPQHF,TGTGCCAGCTCTGGATCTGCCAATCAGCCCCAGCATTTT
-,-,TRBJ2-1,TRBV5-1,CASSLIGQGGMGEQFF,TGCGCCAGCAGCTTGATAGGTCAGGGAGGAATGGGTGAGCAGTTCTTC
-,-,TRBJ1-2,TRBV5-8,CASSLRGYTF,TGTGCCAGCAGCTTGAGGGGCTACACCTTC
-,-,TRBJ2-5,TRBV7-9,CASSYSETQYF,TGTGCCAGCAGTTATTCTGAGACCCAGTACTTC
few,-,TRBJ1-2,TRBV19,CASSPSIGYTF,TGTGCCAGTAGTCCCAGCATCGGCTACACCTTC
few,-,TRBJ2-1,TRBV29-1,CSVPPGTFSNEQFF,TGCAGCGTTCCCCCCGGGACGTTTTCCAATGAGCAGTTCTTC
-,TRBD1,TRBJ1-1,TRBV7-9,CASSTTGGWAEAFF,TGTGCCAGCAGCACGACAGGGGGCTGGGCTGAAGCTTTCTTT
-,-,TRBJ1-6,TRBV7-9,CASRWDQVSPLHF,TGTGCCAGCAGGTGGGATCAGGTCTCACCCCTCCACTTT
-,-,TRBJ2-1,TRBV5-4,CASSRVSDHNEQFF,TGTGCCAGCAGTCGGGTGTCAGACCACAATGAGCAGTTCTTC
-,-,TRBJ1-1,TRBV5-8,CASSPGGAVGTEAFF,TGTGCCAGCAGCCCCGGGGGCGCTGTTGGGACTGAAGCTTTCTTT
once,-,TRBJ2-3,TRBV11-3,CASSLDTGGGSTDTQYF,TGTGCCAGCAGCTTAGATACTGGCGGGGGCAGCACAGATACGCAGTATTTT
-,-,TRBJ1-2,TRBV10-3,CAISESQGAPLRGYTF,TGTGCCATCAGTGAGTCCCAGGGAGCTCCTTTGCGGGGCTACACCTTC
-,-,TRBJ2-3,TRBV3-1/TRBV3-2,CASSQDISRPFKKDTQYF,TGTGCCAGCAGCCAAGACATATCTCGCCCCTTTAAGAAAGATACGCAGTATTTT
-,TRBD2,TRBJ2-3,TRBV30,CAWAGGARTDTQYF,TGTGCCTGGGCGGGGGGGGCTAGAACAGATACGCAGTATTTT
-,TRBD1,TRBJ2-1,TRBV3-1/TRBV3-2,CASSQVRGQYNEQFF,TGTGCCAGCAGCCAAGTTAGGGGGCAGTACAATGAGCAGTTCTTC
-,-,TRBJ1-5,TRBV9,CASSVGTGSNQPQHF,TGTGCCAGCAGCGTAGGTACGGGAAGCAATCAGCCCCAGCATTTT
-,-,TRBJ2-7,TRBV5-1,CASRASAGYEQYF,TGCGCCAGCAGGGCCTCGGCGGGCTACGAGCAGTACTTC
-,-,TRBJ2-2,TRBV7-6,CASSLAPDSGRELFF,TGTGCCAGCAGCTTAGCCCCGGACAGTGGGAGGGAGCTGTTTTTT
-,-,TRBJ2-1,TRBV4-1,CASSQDSGSLSYNEQFF,TGCGCCAGCAGCCAAGATTCGGGAAGTTTATCCTATAATGAGCAGTTCTTC
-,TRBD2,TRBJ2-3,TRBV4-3,CASSQGTSGASTDTQYF,TGCGCCAGCAGCCAAGGGACTAGCGGGGCTAGCACAGATACGCAGTATTTT
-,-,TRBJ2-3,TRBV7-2,CASSLGLSTDTQYF,TGTGCCAGCAGCTTAGGGCTATCAACAGATACGCAGTATTTT
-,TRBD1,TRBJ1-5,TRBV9,CASSVGDSDYSNQPQHF,TGTGCCAGCAGCGTAGGGGACAGCGATTATAGCAATCAGCCCCAGCATTTT
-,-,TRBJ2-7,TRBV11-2,CASSPGSGTYEQYF,TGTGCCAGCAGCCCCGGATCGGGAACCTACGAGCAGTACTTC
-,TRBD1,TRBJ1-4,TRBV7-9,CASSSGQGPTNEKLFF,TGTGCCAGCAGCTCCGGACAGGGTCCAACTAATGAAAAACTGTTTTTT
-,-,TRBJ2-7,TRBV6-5,CASSYGLDDNSYEQYF,TGTGCCAGCAGTTACGGTTTAGACGACAACTCCTACGAGCAGTACTTC
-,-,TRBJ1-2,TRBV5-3,CAKRSLGAAGYTF,TGTGCGAAGAGGTCATTGGGGGCGGCTGGCTACACCTTC
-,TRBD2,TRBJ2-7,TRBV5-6,CASGSGGDYEQYF,TGTGCCAGCGGTAGCGGGGGGGACTACGAGCAGTACTTC
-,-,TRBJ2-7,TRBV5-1,CASSLSGKNYEQYF,TGCGCCAGCAGCTTGAGTGGGAAGAACTACGAGCAGTACTTC
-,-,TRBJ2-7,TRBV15,CATSRGGSFSYEQYF,TGTGCCACCAGCAGAGGCGGGTCTTTCTCCTACGAGCAGTACTTC
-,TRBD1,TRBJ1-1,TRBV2,CASRPDRGTTEAFF,TGTGCCAGCAGACCTGACAGGGGTACGACTGAAGCTTTCTTT
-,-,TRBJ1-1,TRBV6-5,CASRRGGTEAFF,TGTGCCAGCAGACGGGGAGGGACTGAAGCTTTCTTT
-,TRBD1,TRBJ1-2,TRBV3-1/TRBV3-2,CASSPQGGFYGYTF,TGTGCCAGCAGCCCCCAGGGGGGGTTCTATGGCTACACCTTC
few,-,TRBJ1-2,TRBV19,CASSPRGESGYTF,TGTGCCAGTAGCCCTAGAGGGGAAAGTGGCTACACCTTC
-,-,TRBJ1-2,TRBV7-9,CASSLTENYGYTF,TGTGCCAGCAGCTTGACCGAGAACTATGGCTACACCTTC
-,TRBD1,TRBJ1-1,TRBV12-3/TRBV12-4,CASSGDRGTEAFF,TGTGCCAGCAGTGGCGACAGGGGCACTGAAGCTTTCTTT
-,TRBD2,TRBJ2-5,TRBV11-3,CASSLGGLAEETQYF,TGTGCCAGCAGCTTAGGGGGACTAGCTGAAGAGACCCAGTACTTC